A selection of T cell receptor beta chains follows, all from one sample in a study of shared clonotypes between healthy human individuals. Sequenced by immunoSEQ multiplex PCR; TCRdb stores in-frame clones only, minus some. This sample carries hundreds of thousands of clones, roughly four fifths of them seen once, and the ten largest clones take 12%. The sequencing input was PBMCs. The receptor set was obtained from a woman aged 40-49 years in good health. Some clones in this sample may be carry-over from other donors' samples. Each CDR3 is given without its conserved first and last residue. Each record gives: V gene, J gene, CDR3 protein.

>TRBV28|TRBJ1-5
ASSSLLSNQPQH
>TRBV6-1|TRBJ2-7
ASSEAGAGSEQY
>TRBV2|TRBJ2-1
ASSVSGTGNEQF
>TRBV7-9|TRBJ2-5
ASSLDREQETQY
>TRBV7-9|TRBJ1-3
ASSSSLGNTIY
>TRBV2|TRBJ2-2
ASSRLAGANTGELF
>TRBV14|TRBJ2-3
ASSQRLAARRDTQY
>TRBV10-2|TRBJ2-7
ASSGREGGKYEQY
>TRBV13|TRBJ2-1
ASSLGATPYNEQF
>TRBV10-3|TRBJ2-7
AISEAYEQY
>TRBV4-1|TRBJ2-3
ASSQGPFDTQY
>TRBV2|TRBJ2-1
ASSESPGLADEQF
>TRBV5-1|TRBJ2-1
ASSSGITSGGSSYNEQF
>TRBV19|TRBJ1-5
ASSIRDSISNQPQH
>TRBV28|TRBJ2-1
ASSLSWGVRNEQF
>TRBV5-1|TRBJ2-5
ASSLGLIKETQY
>TRBV5-1|TRBJ2-1
ASSSGTGGNEQF
>TRBV28|TRBJ2-7
ASSLTGESYEQY
>TRBV20-1|TRBJ1-1
SARAATEAF
>TRBV10-3|TRBJ2-3
AISNTIRPTDTQY
>TRBV27|TRBJ2-7
ASNLSGLSYEQY
>TRBV10-3|TRBJ2-7
AISEEGREFEQY
>TRBV2|TRBJ1-5
ASTRQGGQPQH
>TRBV29-1|TRBJ2-7
SVKTGGISYEQY
>TRBV6-1|TRBJ2-1
ASRTSVVPEQF
>TRBV2|TRBJ2-7
ASSEEEQIYEQY
>TRBV5-5|TRBJ2-4
ASSLAGIGNIQY
>TRBV30|TRBJ2-7
AWSALGGAGGEQY
>TRBV6-5|TRBJ2-2
ASSTQKGGELF
>TRBV11-2|TRBJ1-1
ASSLQDRLNTEAF
>TRBV5-5|TRBJ2-7
ASSNGPRRDYEQY
>TRBV30|TRBJ1-2
AWTPGVAYGYT
>TRBV2|TRBJ2-3
ASSEGTSRRTDTQY
>TRBV10-3|TRBJ1-2
AISEGRESGYT
>TRBV19|TRBJ2-1
ASSRTSGAYNEQF
>TRBV4-2|-
ASSQEAGGPYEQY
>TRBV28|TRBJ1-3
ASSSWTDGSSGNTIY
>TRBV6-4|TRBJ2-3
ASSPAGESDTQY
>TRBV9|TRBJ2-7
ASSVAGSVYEQY
>TRBV27|TRBJ1-2
ASSLSGTGSYGYT
>TRBV5-1|TRBJ2-1
ASSFQGGDEQF
>TRBV6-5|TRBJ2-2
ASSYVPGGRTGELF
>TRBV30|TRBJ1-4
AWSNPGHGNEKLF
>TRBV7-2|TRBJ2-5
ASSSYNTKRHQETQY
>TRBV4-3|TRBJ2-1
ASSRGTVPYNEQF
>TRBV7-2|TRBJ2-3
ASSLRRTGSTDTQY
>TRBV18|TRBJ1-2
ASSPYTGKDGYT
>TRBV4-1|TRBJ2-1
ASSQLARSYNEQF
>TRBV19|TRBJ2-7
ASSLGTPYEQY
>TRBV6-4|TRBJ2-1
ASSDSGGDYNEQF
>TRBV30|TRBJ2-2
AWSLSGQDTGELF
>TRBV7-3|TRBJ2-4
ASSLTGDDLQY
>TRBV28|TRBJ2-7
ASSFLGQRISYEQY
>TRBV2|TRBJ1-2
ASGTGSWYGYT
>TRBV5-1|TRBJ1-3
ASSLGTGVNTIY
>TRBV6-1|TRBJ2-7
ASTQSFPAYEQY
>TRBV28|TRBJ1-2
ASLGGGENYGYT
>TRBV7-8|TRBJ1-2
ASSLAFGDGGGYT